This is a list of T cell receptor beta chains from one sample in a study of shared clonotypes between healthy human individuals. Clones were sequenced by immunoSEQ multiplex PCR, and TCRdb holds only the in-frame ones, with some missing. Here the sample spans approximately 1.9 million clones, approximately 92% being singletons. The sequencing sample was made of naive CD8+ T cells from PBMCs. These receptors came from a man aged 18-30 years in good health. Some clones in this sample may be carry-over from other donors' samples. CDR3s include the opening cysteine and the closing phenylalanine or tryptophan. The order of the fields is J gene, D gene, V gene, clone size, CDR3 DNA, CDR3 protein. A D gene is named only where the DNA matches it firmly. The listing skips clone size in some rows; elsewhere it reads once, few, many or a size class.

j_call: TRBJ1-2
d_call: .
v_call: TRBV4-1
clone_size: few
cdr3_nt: TGCGCCAGCAGCCATGCTATGACCGCCAATCCTTATGGCTACACCTTC
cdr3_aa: CASSHAMTANPYGYTF

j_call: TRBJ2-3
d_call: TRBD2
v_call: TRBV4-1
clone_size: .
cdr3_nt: TGCGCCAGCAGCCAGGGAGGGAGGGAGGGAGATACGCAGTATTTT
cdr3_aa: CASSQGGREGDTQYF

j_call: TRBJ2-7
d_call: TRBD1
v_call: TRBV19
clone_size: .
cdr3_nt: TGTGCCAGTAGTACCCCCGGGACAGGGGGACCCTACGAGCAGTACTTC
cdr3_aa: CASSTPGTGGPYEQYF

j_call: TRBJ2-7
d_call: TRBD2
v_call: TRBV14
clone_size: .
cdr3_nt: TGTGCCAGCAGCCAAGCTAGCGGGACCTTTTTTCACGAGCAGTACTTC
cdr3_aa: CASSQASGTFFHEQYF

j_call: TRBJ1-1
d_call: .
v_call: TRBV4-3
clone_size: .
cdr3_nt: TGCGCCAGCAGCCAAGATGAGGCGGGGAACACTGAAGCTTTCTTT
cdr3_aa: CASSQDEAGNTEAFF

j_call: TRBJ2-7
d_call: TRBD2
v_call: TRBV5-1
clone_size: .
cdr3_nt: TGCGCCAGCAGCGTCGGGGAGGGGCAGTACTTC
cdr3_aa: CASSVGEGQYF

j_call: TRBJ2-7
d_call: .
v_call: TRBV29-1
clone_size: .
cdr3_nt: TGCAGCGTTGAAGGGGTATTCCACGAGCAGTACTTC
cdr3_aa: CSVEGVFHEQYF

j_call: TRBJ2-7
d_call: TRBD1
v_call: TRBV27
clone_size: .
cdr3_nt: TGTGCCAGCAGCCCCGGGACAGCGTTCTACGAGCAGTACTTC
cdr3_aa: CASSPGTAFYEQYF

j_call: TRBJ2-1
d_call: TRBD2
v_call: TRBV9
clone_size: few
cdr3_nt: TGTGCCAGCAGCGTAGGTCCTAGCGGGAGGGGTGAGCAGTTCTTC
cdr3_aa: CASSVGPSGRGEQFF

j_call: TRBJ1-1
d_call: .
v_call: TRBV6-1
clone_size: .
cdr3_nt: TGTGCCAGCAGTGAAAGACATTTGAACACTGAAGCTTTCTTT
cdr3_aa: CASSERHLNTEAFF

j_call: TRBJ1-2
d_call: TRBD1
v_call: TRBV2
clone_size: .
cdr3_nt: TGTGCCAGCAGCGACTCCCGGGACAGGGGGGTTTATGGCTACACCTTC
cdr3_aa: CASSDSRDRGVYGYTF

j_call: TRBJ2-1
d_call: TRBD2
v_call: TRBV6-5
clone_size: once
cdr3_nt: TGTGCCAGCAGCCGACGACTAGCGGGGCGGGATGAGCAGTTCTTC
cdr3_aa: CASSRRLAGRDEQFF

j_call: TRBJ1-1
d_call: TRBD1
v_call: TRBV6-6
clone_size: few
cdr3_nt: TGTGCCAGCAGTTCCCCCGACAGGGTGAACACTGAAGCTTTCTTT
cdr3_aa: CASSSPDRVNTEAFF

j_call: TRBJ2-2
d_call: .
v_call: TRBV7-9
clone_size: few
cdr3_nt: TGTGCCAGCGAACAGGGATACACCGGGGAGCTGTTTTTT
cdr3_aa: CASEQGYTGELFF

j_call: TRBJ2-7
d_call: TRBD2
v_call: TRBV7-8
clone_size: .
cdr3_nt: TGTGCCAGCACCCCAGTATCGGCTAGCGGGATGGTTTCCTCCTACGAGCAGTACTTC
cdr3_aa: CASTPVSASGMVSSYEQYF

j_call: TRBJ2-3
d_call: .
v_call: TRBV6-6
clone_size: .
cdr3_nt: TGTGCCGCCGGGTGGGGAGATACGCAGTATTTT
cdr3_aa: CAAGWGDTQYF

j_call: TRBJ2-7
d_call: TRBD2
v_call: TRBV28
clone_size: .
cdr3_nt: TGTGCCAGCAGGCCGGGACTATCTCCCGAGCAGTACTTC
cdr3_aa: CASRPGLSPEQYF

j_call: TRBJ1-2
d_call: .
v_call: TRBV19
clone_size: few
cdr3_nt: TGTGCCAGTAGGTCACAGGACATCTATGGCTACACCTTC
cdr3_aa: CASRSQDIYGYTF

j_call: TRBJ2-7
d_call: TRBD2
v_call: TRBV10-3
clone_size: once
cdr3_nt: TGTGCCATCAGAGGGACTAGCGGGAGTTCCTACGAGCAGTACTTC
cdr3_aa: CAIRGTSGSSYEQYF

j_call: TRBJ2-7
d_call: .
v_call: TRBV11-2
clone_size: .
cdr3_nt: TGTGCCAGCAGCTTAGTCAGTATCTCCTACGAGCAGTACTTC
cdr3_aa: CASSLVSISYEQYF

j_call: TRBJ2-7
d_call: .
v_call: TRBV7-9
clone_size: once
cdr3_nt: TGTGCCAGCAGCATCGGACCTGGACTCGGGAACGAGCAGTACTTC
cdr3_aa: CASSIGPGLGNEQYF

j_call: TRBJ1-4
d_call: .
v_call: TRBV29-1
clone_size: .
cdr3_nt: TGCATATTCCAAGACGATTATTCGGGACTTGGGGCCCCGGGGAATGAAAAACTGTTTTTT
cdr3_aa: CIFQDDYSGLGAPGNEKLFF

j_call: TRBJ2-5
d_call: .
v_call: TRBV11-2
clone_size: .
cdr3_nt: TGTGCCAGCAGCTTTGGTTTGGGGATCCAAGAGATCCAGTACTTC
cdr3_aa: CASSFGLGIQEIQYF

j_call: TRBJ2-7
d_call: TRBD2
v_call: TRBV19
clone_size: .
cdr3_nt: TGTGCCAGTAGTATAGGGGCTAGCGGAGTCTACGAGCAGTACTTC
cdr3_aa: CASSIGASGVYEQYF

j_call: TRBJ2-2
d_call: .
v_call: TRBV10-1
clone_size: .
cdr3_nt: TGCGCCAGCAGGGACAGTACGAACACCGGGGAGCTGTTTTTT
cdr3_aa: CASRDSTNTGELFF

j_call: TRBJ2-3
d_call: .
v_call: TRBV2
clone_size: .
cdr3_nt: TGTGCCAGCAGTGAAGGGTCGAAGGCAGATACGCAGTATTTT
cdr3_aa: CASSEGSKADTQYF

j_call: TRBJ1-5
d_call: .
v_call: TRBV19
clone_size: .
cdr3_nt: TGTGCCAGTAGTACAACAGGGTTTAGGTTTGGCAATCAGCCCCAGCATTTT
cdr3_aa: CASSTTGFRFGNQPQHF

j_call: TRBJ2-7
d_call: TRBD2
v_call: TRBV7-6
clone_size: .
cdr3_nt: TGTGCCAGCAGCTCTGGACTAGCGGGAGGGATCCGCCACGAGCAGTACTTC
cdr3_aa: CASSSGLAGGIRHEQYF

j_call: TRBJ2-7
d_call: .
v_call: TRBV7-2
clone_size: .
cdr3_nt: TGTGCCAGCAGCTTAGAAGGGACCACCGTCTACGAGCAGTACTTC
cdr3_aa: CASSLEGTTVYEQYF

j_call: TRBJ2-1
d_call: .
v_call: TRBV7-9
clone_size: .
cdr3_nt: TGTGCCAGCAGCTTACTAGTCGATGAGCAGTTCTTC
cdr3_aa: CASSLLVDEQFF

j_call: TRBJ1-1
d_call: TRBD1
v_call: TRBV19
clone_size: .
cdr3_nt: TGTGCCAGTAGGGACAGGGGCGGCACTGAAGCTTTCTTT
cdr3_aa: CASRDRGGTEAFF

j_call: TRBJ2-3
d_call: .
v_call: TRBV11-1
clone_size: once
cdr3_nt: TGTGCCAGCAGCGCCAGGACAGATGAATATAGCACAGATACGCAGTATTTT
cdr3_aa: CASSARTDEYSTDTQYF

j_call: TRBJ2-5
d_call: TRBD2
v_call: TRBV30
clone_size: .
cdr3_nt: TGTGCCTGGAGCTCTCACCCCTCTAGCGGGAGGTTTGAGACCCAGTACTTC
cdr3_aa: CAWSSHPSSGRFETQYF

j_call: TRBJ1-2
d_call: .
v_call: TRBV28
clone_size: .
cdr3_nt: TGTGCCATCACCAAGGACCGCACCTACACCTTC
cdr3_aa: CAITKDRTYTF

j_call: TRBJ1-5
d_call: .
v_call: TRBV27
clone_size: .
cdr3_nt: TGTGCCAGCAGTCTGACGGTTTATAGCAATCAGCCCCAGCATTTT
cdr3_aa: CASSLTVYSNQPQHF

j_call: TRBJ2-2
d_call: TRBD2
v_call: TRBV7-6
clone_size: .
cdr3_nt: TGTGCCAGCAGCTTAGTCTGGACTAGCGGGAACACCGGGGAGCTGTTTTTT
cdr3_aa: CASSLVWTSGNTGELFF

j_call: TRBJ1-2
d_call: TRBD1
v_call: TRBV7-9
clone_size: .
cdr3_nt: TGTGCCAGCAGCGACACCATACAGGGGGAAAGGAGTTATGGCTACACCTTC
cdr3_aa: CASSDTIQGERSYGYTF

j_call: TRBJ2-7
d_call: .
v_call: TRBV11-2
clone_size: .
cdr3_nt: TGTGCCAGCAGACTGACAGGAGGGGACTACGAGCAGTACTTC
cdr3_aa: CASRLTGGDYEQYF

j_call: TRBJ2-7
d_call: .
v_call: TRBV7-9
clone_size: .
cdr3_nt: TGTGCCAGCAGCTTAGGTTTTCCCGAGCAGTACTTC
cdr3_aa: CASSLGFPEQYF

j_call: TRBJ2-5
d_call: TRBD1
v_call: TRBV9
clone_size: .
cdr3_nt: TGTGCCAGCAGCGTAGGAAACAGGGGAAGGGAGACCCAGTACTTC
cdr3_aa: CASSVGNRGRETQYF

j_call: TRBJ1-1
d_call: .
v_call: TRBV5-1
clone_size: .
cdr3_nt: TGCGCCAGCAGCTTAGAAGGGCCCACTGAAGCTTTCTTT
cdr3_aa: CASSLEGPTEAFF

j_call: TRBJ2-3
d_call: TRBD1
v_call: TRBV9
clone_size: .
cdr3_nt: TGTGCCAGCAGCCCGGGGACAGGGGCGGGAGATACGCAGTATTTT
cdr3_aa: CASSPGTGAGDTQYF

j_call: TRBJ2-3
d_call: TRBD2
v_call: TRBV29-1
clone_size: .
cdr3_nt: TGCAGCGTTATGGGACTAGGGGGCACAGATACGCAGTATTTT
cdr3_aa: CSVMGLGGTDTQYF

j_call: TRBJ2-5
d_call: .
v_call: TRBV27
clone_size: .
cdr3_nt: TGTGCCAGCAGTTTGGGCCGTGTGGAGACCCAGTACTTC
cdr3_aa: CASSLGRVETQYF

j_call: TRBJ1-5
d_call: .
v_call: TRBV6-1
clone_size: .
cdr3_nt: TGTGCCAGCACGAAAGGGGGGGATTGGAATCAGCCCCAGCATTTT
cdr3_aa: CASTKGGDWNQPQHF

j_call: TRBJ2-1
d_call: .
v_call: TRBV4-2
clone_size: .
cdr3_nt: TGTGCCAGCAGCCAAAGGGGTGATGAGCAGTTCTTC
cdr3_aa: CASSQRGDEQFF

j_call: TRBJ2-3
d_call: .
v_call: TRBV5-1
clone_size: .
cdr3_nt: TGCGCCAGCAGCCCGGACTCCACAGATACGCAGTATTTT
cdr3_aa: CASSPDSTDTQYF

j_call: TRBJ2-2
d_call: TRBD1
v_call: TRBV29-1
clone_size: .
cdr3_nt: TGCAGCGTGACGGACAGGGTTTACACCGGGGAGCTGTTTTTT
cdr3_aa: CSVTDRVYTGELFF

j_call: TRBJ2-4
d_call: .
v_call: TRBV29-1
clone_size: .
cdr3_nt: TGCAGCGTTGACCAGGGACCCATTCAGTACTTC
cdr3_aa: CSVDQGPIQYF

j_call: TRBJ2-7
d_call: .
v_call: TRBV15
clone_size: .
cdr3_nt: TGTGCCACCAGCAGAGATCACCAGGGGCCCTGGGACGAGCAGTACTTC
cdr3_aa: CATSRDHQGPWDEQYF

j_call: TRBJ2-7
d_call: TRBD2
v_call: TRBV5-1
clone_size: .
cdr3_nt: TGCGCCAGCAGCCCCCTATTAGTAGCGGGTACCTACGAGCAGTACTTC
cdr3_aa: CASSPLLVAGTYEQYF

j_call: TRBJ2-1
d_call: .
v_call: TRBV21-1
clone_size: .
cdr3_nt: TGTGCCAGCAGCAAACGGCGGGAGGGCCCTTATAATGAGCAGTTCTTC
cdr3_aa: CASSKRREGPYNEQFF